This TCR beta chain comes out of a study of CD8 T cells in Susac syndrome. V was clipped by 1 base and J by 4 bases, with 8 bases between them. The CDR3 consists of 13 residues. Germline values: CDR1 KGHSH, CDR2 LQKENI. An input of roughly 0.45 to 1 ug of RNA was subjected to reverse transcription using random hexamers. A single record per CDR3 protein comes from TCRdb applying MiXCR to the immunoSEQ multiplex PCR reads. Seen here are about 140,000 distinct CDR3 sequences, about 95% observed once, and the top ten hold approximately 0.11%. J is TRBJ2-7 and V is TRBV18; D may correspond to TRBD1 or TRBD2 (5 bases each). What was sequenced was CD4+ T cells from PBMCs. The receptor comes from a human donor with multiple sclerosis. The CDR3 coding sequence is TGTGCCAGCTCACCACGGGACCTTTACGAGCAGTACTTC. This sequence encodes CASSPRDLYEQYF.